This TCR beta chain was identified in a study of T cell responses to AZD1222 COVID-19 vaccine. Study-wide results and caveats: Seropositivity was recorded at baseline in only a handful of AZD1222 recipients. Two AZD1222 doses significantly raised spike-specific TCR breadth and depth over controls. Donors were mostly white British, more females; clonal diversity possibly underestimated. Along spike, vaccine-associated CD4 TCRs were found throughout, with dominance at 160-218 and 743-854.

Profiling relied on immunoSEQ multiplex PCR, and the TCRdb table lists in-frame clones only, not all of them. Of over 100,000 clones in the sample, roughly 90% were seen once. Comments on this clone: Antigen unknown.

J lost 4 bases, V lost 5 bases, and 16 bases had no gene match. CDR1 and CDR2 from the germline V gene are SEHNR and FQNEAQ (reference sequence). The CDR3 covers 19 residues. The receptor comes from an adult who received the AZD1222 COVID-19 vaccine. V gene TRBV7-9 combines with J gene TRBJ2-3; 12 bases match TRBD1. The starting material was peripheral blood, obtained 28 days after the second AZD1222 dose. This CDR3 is CASSTSRDRGPLGADTQYF. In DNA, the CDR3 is TGTGCCAGCAGCACAAGTCGGGACAGGGGGCCCCTTGGGGCAGATACGCAGTATTTT.